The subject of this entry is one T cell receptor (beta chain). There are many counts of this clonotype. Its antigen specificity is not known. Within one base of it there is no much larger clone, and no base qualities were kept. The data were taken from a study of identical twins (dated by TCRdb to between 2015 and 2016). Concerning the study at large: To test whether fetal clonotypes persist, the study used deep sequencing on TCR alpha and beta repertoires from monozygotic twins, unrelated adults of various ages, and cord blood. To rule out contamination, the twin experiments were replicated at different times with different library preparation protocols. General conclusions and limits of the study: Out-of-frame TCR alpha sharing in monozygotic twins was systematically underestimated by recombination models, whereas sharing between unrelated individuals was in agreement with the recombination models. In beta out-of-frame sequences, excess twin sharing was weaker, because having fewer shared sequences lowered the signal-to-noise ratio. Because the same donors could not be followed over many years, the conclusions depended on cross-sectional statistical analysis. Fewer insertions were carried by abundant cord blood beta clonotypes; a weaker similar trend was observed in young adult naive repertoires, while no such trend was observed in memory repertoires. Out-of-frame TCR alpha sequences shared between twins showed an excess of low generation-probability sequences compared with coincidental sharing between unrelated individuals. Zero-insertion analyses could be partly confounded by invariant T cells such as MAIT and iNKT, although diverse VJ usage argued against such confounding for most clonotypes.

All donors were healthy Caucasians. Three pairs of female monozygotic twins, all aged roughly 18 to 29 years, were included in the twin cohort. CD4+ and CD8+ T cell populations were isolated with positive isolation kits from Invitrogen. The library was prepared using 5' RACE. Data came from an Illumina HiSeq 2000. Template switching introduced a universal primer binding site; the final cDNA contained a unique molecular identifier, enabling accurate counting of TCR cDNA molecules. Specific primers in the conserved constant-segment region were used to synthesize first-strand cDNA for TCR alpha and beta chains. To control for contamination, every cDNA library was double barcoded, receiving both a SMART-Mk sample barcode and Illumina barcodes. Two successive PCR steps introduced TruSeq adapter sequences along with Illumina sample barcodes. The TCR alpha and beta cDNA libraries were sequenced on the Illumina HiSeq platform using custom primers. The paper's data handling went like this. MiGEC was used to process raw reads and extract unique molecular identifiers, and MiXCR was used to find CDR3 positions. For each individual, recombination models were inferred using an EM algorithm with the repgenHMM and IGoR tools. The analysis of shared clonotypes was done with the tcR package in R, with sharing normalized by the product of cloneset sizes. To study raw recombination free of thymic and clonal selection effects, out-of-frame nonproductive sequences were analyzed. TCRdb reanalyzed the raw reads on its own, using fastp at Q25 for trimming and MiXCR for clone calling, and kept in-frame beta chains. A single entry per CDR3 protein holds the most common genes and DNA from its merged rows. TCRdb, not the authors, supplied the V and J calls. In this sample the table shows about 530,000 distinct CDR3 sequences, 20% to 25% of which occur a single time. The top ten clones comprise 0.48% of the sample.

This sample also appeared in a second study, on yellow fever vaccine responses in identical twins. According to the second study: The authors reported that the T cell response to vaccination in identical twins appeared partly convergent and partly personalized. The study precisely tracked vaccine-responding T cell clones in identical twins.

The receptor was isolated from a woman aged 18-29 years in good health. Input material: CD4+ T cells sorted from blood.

The nucleotides are TGTGCCATCGGGGGGCGGAGGACTAGCGGGAACAGTGAGCAGTTCTTC. This yields the protein CAIGGRRTSGNSEQFF. The chain joins TRBV10-3 to TRBJ2-1, with 12 bases matching TRBD2. The junction shows trimming of 8 bases on V and 9 bases on J, and the gene matches do not reach 14 bases of it. The germline V gene encodes CDR1 ENHRY and CDR2 SYGVKD. The CDR3 starts with the cysteine, ends with the phenylalanine, and has 16 residues. CDR3 DNA is the only sequence kept; it has 48 bases, read in frame from the first base.